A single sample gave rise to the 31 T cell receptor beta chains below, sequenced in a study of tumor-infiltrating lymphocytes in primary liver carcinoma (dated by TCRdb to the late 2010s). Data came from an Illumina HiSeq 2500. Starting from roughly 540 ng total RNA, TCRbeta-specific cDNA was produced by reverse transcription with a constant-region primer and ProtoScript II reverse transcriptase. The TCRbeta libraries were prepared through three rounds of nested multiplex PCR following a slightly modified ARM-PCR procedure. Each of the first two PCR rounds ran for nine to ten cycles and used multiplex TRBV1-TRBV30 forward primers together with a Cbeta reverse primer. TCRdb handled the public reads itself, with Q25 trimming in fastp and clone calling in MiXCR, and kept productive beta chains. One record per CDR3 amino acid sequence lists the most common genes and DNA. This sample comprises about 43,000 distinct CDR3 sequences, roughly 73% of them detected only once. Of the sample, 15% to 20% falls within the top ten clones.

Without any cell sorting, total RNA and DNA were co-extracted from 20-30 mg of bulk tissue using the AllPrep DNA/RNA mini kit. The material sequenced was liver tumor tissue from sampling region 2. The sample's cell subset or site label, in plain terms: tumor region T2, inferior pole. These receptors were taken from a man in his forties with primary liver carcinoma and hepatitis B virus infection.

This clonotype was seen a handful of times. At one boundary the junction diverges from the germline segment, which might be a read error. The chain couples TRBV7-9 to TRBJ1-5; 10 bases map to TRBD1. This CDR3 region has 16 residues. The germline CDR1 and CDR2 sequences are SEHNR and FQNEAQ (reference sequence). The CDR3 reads CANSPGQGDSNQPQHF. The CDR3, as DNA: TGTGCCAACAGCCCTGGACAGGGGGATAGCAATCAGCCCCAGCATTTT.

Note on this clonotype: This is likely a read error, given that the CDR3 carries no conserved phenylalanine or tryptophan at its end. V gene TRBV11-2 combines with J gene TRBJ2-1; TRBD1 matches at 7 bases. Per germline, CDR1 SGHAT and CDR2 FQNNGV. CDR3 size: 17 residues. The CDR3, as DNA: TGTCCCAGCAACTTAGATCTAAGGACAGGATTTGACAATGAGCAGTTCTAT. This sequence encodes CPSNLDLRTGFDNEQFY.

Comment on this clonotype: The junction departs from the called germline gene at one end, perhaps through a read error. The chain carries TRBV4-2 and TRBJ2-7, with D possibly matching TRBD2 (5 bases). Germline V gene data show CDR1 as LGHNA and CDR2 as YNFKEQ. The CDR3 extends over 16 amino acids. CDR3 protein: CACSQGTDSRSYEQYF. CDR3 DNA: TGTGCCTGCAGCCAAGGAACGGACTCAAGAAGCTACGAGCAGTACTTC.

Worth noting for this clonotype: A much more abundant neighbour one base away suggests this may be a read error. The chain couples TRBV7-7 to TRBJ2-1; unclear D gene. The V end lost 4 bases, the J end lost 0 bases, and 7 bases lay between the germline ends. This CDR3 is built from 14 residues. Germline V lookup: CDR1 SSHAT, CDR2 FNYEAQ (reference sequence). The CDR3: CASSYDNSYNEQFF. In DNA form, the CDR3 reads TGTGCCAGCAGCTACGACAACTCCTACAATGAGCAGTTCTTC.

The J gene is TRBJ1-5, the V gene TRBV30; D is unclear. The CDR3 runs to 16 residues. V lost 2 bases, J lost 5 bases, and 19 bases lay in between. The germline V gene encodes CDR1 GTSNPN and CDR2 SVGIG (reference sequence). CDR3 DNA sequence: TGTGCCTGGAGTAAAAAAGACTGGGTGAGATATCAGCCCCAGCATTTT. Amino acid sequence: CAWSKKDWVRYQPQHF.

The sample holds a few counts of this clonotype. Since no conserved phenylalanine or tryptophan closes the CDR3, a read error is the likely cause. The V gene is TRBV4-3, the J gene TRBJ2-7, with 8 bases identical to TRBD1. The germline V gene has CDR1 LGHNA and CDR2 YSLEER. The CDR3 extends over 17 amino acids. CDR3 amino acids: CASSQEAPGTGRYEQYL. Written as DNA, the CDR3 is TGCGCCAGCAGCCAAGAAGCACCCGGGACAGGACGGTACGAACAGTACTTA.

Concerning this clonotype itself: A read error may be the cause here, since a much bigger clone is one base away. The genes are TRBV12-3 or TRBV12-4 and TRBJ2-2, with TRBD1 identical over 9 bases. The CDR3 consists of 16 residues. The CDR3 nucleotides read TGTGCCAGCTGCCTCGGGACAGGGAGGTTGTTCGGGGAGCTGCTTTTT. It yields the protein CASCLGTGRLFGELLF.

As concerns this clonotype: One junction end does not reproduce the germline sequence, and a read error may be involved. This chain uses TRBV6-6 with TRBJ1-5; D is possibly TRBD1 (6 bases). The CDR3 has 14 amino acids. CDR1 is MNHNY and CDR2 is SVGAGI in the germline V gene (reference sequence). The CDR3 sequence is CASSRRGVNQPQHF. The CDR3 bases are TGTGCGAGCAGTCGCAGGGGAGTGAATCAGCCCCAGCATTTT.

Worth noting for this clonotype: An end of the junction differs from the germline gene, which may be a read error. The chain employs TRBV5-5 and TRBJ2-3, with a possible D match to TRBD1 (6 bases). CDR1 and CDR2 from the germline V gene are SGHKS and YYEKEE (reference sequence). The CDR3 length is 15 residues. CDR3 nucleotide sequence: TGTGCCAGCAGCTGCGATAGGGGGAGTTCAGATACACAGTATTTT. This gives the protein CASSCDRGSSDTQYF.

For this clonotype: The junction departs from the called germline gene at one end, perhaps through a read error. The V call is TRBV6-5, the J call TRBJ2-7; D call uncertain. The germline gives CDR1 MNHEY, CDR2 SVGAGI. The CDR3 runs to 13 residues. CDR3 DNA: TGTGCCAGCAGGGGGATAGGCGAGCACGATCAGTACTTC. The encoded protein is CASRGIGEHDQYF.

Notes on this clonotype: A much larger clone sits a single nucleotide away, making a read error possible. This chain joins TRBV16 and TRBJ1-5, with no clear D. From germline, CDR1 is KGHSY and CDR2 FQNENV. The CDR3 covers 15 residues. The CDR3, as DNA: TGTACCAGCAGCCAATCGAGACATAGCGATCAGCCCCAGCATTTT. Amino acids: CTSSQSRHSDQPQHF.

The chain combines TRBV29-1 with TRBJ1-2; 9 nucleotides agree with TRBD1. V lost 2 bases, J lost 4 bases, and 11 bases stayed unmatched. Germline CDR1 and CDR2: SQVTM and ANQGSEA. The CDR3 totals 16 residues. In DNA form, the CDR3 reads TGCAGCGTTGAAAAAAGACAGAGGGACAGGGTCTATGGCTACACCTTC. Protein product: CSVEKRQRDRVYGYTF.

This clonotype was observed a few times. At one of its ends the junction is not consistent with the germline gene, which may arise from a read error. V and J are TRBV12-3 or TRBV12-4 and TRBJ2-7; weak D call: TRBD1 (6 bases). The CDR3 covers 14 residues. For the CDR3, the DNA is TGTGCTAGCAGTTTAGGGGGTGGGCACTACGAGCAGTACTTC. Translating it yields CASSLGGGHYEQYF.

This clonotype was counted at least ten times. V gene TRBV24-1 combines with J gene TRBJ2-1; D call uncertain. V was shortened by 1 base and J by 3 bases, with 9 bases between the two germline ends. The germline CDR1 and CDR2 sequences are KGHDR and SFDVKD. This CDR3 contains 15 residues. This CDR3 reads CATSDFGRNYNEQFF. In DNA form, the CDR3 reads TGTGCCACCAGTGATTTCGGCAGGAACTACAATGAGCAGTTCTTC.

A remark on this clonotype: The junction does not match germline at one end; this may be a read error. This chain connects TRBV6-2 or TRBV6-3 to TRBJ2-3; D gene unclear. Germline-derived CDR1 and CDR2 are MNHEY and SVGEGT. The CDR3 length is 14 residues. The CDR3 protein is CVSSYSISADTQYF. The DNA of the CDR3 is TGTGTCAGCAGTTACTCGATCAGCGCAGATACGCAGTATTTT.

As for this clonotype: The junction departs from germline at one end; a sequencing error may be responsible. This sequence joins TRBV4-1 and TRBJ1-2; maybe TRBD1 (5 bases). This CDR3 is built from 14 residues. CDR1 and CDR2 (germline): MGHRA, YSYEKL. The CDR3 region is CANSSQVRAGGYTF. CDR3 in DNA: TGCGCCAACAGCTCACAGGTCAGGGCGGGGGGCTACACCTTC.

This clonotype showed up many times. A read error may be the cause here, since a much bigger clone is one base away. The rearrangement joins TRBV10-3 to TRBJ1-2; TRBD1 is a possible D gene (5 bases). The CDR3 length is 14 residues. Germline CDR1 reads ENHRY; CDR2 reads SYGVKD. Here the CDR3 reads CTISVERGGDGYTF. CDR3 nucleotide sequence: TGTACCATCAGTGTCGAGAGGGGAGGGGATGGCTACACCTTC.

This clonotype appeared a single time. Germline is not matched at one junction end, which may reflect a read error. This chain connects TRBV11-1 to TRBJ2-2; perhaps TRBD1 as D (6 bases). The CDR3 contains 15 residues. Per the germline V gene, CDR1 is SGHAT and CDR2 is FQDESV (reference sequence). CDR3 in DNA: TGTGCCAGCAGCTATACAGGGCCTTTCTCCGAGGAGCCGTTTTTT. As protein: CASSYTGPFSEEPFF.

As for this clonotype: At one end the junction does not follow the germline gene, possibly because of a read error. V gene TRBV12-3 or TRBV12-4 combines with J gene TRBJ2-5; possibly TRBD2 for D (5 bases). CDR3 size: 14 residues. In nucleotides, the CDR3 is TGTGCCAGCAGTCATGACGGGTTTAGGGAGACTCAGTACTTC. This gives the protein CASSHDGFRETQYF.

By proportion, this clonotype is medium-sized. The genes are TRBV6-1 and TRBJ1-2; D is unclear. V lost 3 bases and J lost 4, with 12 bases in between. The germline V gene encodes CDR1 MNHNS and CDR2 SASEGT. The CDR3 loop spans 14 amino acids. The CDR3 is CASSEAGGLYGYTF. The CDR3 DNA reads TGTGCCAGCAGTGAGGCCGGCGGTCTCTATGGCTACACCTTC.

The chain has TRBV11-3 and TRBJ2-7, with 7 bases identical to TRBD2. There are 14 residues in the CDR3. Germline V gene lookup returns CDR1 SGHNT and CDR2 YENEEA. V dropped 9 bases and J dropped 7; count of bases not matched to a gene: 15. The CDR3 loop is CASSPGGGDYEQYF. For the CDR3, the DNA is TGTGCCAGTAGCCCTGGAGGAGGGGACTATGAGCAGTACTTC.

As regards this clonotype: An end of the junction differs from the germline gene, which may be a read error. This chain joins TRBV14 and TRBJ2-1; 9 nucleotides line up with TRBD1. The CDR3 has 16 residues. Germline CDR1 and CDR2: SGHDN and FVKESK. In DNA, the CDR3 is TGTGCCAACAGCCACTCGACAGGGGGTGTTGTCCATGAGCAGTTCTTC. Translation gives CANSHSTGGVVHEQFF. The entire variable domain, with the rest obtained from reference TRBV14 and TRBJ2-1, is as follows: EAGVTQFPSHSVIEKGQTVTLRCDPISGHDNLYWYRRVMGKEIKFLLHFVKESKQDESGMPNNRFLAERTGGTYSTLKVQPAELEDSGVYFCANSHSTGGVVHEQFFGPGTRLTVL.

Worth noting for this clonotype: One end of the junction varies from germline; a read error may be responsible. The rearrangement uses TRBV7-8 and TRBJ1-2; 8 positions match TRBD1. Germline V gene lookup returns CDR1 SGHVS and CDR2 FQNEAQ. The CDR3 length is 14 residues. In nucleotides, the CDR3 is TGTGCAAGCAGCTTGGACAGGGTTAACTATGGCTACAACTTC. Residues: CASSLDRVNYGYNF.

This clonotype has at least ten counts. CDR3 residues: CAWSGQGSNQPQHF. The DNA for the CDR3 is TGTGCCTGGAGTGGACAGGGTAGCAATCAGCCCCAGCATTTT. The chain uses TRBV30 and TRBJ1-5; 7 nucleotides match TRBD1. Trimming at V came to 1 base and at J to 0 bases, leaving 0 bases not matched to a gene. The germline V gene has CDR1 GTSNPN and CDR2 SVGIG (reference sequence). The CDR3 runs 14 residues.

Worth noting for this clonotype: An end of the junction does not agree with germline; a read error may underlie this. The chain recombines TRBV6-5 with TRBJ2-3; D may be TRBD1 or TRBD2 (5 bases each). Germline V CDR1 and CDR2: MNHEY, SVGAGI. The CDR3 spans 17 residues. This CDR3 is CTSSSLPLSWGSDTQYF. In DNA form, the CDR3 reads TGTACCAGTAGTTCACTCCCCCTAAGCTGGGGGTCAGATACGCAGTATTTT.

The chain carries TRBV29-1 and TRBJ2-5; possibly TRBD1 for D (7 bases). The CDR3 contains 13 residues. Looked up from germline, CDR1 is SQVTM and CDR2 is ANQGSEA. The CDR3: CRGIQGTGETKYF. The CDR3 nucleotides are TGCAGAGGCATACAGGGGACGGGAGAGACAAAGTACTTC.

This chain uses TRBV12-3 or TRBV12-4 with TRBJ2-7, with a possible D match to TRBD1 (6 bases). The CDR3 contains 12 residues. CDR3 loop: CASSRTVYEQYV. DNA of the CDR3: TGTGCTAGCAGTCGGACAGTCTACGAGCAGTACGTC.

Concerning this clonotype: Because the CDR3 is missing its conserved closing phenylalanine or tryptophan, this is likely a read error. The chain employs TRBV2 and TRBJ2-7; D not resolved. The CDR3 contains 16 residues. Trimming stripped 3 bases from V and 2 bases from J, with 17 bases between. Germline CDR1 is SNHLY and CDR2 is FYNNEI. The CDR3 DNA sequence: TGTGCCAGCAGTGACCCCGGGTCGACGAGCCCCTACGAGCAGTACCTC. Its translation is CASSDPGSTSPYEQYL.

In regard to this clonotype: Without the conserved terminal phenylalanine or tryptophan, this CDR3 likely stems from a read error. DNA for the CDR3: TGCGCCAGCAGCTTGGCGGGGGGAGGTACCTACGAACAGTACCTC. This encodes CASSLAGGGTYEQYL. The J gene is TRBJ2-7, the V gene TRBV5-1; 7 nucleotides line up with TRBD2. The CDR3 runs 15 residues. From germline, CDR1 is SGHRS and CDR2 YFSETQ.

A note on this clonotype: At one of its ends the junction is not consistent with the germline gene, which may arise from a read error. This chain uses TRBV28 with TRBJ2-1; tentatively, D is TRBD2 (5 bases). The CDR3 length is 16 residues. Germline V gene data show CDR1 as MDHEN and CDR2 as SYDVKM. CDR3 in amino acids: CASSLPGRGSYNEQFF. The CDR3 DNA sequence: TGTGCTAGCAGTTTACCCGGCCGCGGGTCCTACAATGAGCAGTTCTTC. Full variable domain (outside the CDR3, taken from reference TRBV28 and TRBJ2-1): DVKVTQSSRYLVKRTGEKVFLECVQDMDHENMFWYRQDPGLGLRLIYFSYDVKMKEKGDIPEGYSVSREKKERFSLILESASTNQTSMYLCASSLPGRGSYNEQFFGPGTRLTVL.

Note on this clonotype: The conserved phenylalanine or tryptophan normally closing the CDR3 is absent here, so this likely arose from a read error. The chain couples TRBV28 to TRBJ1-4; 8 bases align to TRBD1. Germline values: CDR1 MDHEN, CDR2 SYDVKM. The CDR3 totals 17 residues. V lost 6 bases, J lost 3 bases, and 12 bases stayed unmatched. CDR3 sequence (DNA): TGTGCCAGCAGCGGCCGGGACAGGAGTGCAGCTAATGAAAAACTGTTTTGT. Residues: CASSGRDRSAANEKLFC.